The 31 T cell receptor beta chains below all came from one sample that was sequenced in a study of CD8 T cells in Susac syndrome. Random-hexamer reverse transcription was applied to about 0.5 to 1 ug RNA. TCRdb fed the immunoSEQ multiplex PCR reads into MiXCR, producing one record per CDR3 protein. Of 150,000 to 180,000 distinct CDR3 sequences in the sample, approximately 95% were seen once. The sequenced material came from CD4+ T cells from PBMCs. The origin of the receptors is a human donor with Susac syndrome.

The rearrangement joins TRBV9 to TRBJ1-2; no clear D. The CDR3 length is 11 residues. V lost 4 bases and J 13 bases, leaving 14 bases between the germline ends. Per the germline V gene, CDR1 is SGDLS and CDR2 is YYNGEE. CDR3 sequence reads: CASSRLGRGTF. CDR3 DNA sequence: TGTGCCAGCAGCCGACTCGGGAGAGGCACCTTC.

The V gene is TRBV3-1, the J gene TRBJ2-7; no firm D call. Germline-derived CDR1 and CDR2 are LGHDT and YNNKEL (reference sequence). The V end lost 0 bases, the J end lost 6 bases, and 12 bases lay between the germline ends. This CDR3 contains 14 residues. The CDR3 DNA follows: TGTGCCAGCAGCCAAGATTCGACTTACATCGAGCAGTACTTC. It yields the protein CASSQDSTYIEQYF.

The chain's CDR3 is CASSAGRGPSYEQYF. The CDR3 DNA follows: TGTGCCAGCAGTGCAGGCAGGGGACCATCCTACGAGCAGTACTTC. The V gene is TRBV2, the J gene TRBJ2-7; tentatively, D is TRBD1 (6 bases). Trimming removed 4 bases from V and 1 base from J, with 14 bases in between. The CDR3 has 15 residues. The germline CDR1 and CDR2 sequences are SNHLY and FYNNEI.

This clonotype turned up a few times. The chain combines TRBV29-1 with TRBJ1-1, with 7 bases identical to TRBD1. This CDR3 is built from 13 residues. Germline V CDR1 and CDR2: SQVTM, ANQGSEA. The V segment lost 4 bases and the J segment 0 bases; nucleotides outside the gene matches: 2. CDR3 sequence: CSVAGTVNTEAFF. In nucleotides, the CDR3 is TGCAGCGTTGCTGGGACAGTGAACACTGAAGCTTTCTTT.

The V gene is TRBV5-4, the J gene TRBJ2-1, with D possibly being TRBD2 (5 bases). V lost 2 bases and J 3 bases, leaving 9 bases between the germline ends. The CDR3 is 14 residues long. Germline V CDR1 and CDR2: SGHNT, YYREEE (reference sequence). CDR3 loop: CASSFQADYNEQFF. The CDR3 DNA is TGTGCCAGCAGCTTTCAAGCGGACTACAATGAGCAGTTCTTC.

J is TRBJ2-3 and V is TRBV23-1; 9 bases map to TRBD1. TRBV23-1 has ORF status, its function being uncertain. The CDR3 is 16 residues long. The junction had 10 bases not matched to a gene; V was cut back by 1 base and J by 8 bases. CDR3 DNA: TGCGCCAGCAGTCAATGGAGACAGGGGGAGCGAGTTACGCAGTATTTT. Its translation is CASSQWRQGERVTQYF.

The rearrangement uses TRBV5-4 and TRBJ1-4; TRBD1 matches 9 bases. The CDR3 has 16 amino acids. Per the germline V gene, CDR1 is SGHNT and CDR2 is YYREEE (reference sequence). V shed 2 bases, J shed 7 bases, and the junction held 9 bases outside the gene matches. The CDR3 loop is CASSFTRGQGSEKLFF. The CDR3 DNA reads as TGTGCCAGCAGCTTTACCCGGGGACAGGGATCTGAAAAACTGTTTTTT. Together with reference TRBV5-4 and TRBJ1-4, the CDR3 gives the full variable domain: ETGVTQSPTHLIKTRGQQVTLRCSSQSGHNTVSWYQQALGQGPQFIFQYYREEENGRGNFPPRFSGLQFPNYSSELNVNALELDDSALYLCASSFTRGQGSEKLFFGSGTQLSVL.

The chain links TRBV20-1 to TRBJ2-7, with D possibly TRBD1 on 5 matching bases. Germline CDR1 reads DFQATT; CDR2 reads SNEGSKA (reference sequence). V was shortened by 1 base and J by 1 base, with 11 bases between the two germline ends. The CDR3 is 14 amino acids. CDR3 sequence: CSARVQGQSYEQYF. The CDR3 region has the DNA TGCAGTGCTAGAGTTCAGGGTCAGTCCTACGAGCAGTACTTC.

V and J are TRBV5-1 and TRBJ2-3; TRBD2 matches at 9 bases. Unmatched junction bases numbered 9, after V lost 1 base and J lost 0 bases. Germline V gene data show CDR1 as SGHRS and CDR2 as YFSETQ. The CDR3 has 18 amino acids. The CDR3 DNA sequence: TGCGCCAGCAGCTTGCCAGCGGGGGGCTCATCTAGCACAGATACGCAGTATTTT. Encoded protein: CASSLPAGGSSSTDTQYF.

The chain couples TRBV10-3 to TRBJ2-3, with D possibly matching TRBD1 (5 bases). Trimming took off 0 bases at V and 6 bases at J, with 13 bases between the two ends. The CDR3 loop spans 15 amino acids. Germline assignment: CDR1 ENHRY and CDR2 SYGVKD. Written as DNA, the CDR3 is TGTGCCATCAGTGAGTCACAACAAGGGGTGGATACGCAGTATTTT. Translation gives CAISESQQGVDTQYF.

The chain employs TRBV12-3 or TRBV12-4 and TRBJ2-7, with TRBD2 as a possible D gene (7 bases). V lost 5 bases to trimming and J lost 3 bases, with 14 bases between them. This CDR3 is 14 amino acids long. CDR3 amino acids: CASSTGGQFYEQYF. The CDR3 DNA reads as TGTGCCAGCAGTACCGGGGGGCAGTTCTACGAGCAGTACTTC.

This chain uses TRBV10-3 with TRBJ2-5; TRBD1 matches at 8 bases. V trimming: 6 bases; J trimming: 7 bases; junction bases outside the gene matches: 7. Germline values: CDR1 ENHRY, CDR2 SYGVKD. This CDR3 is built from 13 residues. This CDR3 reads CAISQDRAGTQYF. The CDR3 DNA reads TGTGCCATCAGCCAGGACAGGGCGGGGACCCAGTACTTC.

The chain has TRBV18 and TRBJ2-6; a possible D gene is TRBD1 (5 bases). The CDR3 is 14 amino acids. Per germline, CDR1 KGHSH and CDR2 LQKENI. Trimming removed 8 bases at V and 0 bases at J, with 8 bases between. CDR3: CASLQGSGANVLTF. In DNA, the CDR3 is TGTGCCAGCCTCCAGGGCTCTGGGGCCAACGTCCTGACTTTC.

This clonotype was counted a single time. The chain carries TRBV4-2 and TRBJ2-2, with 8 bases lining up with TRBD2. This CDR3 is built from 15 residues. V lost 4 bases to trimming and J lost 6 bases; unmatched junction nucleotides: 7. CDR1 and CDR2 (germline): LGHNA, YNFKEQ. CDR3 sequence: CASSPGGSEAGELFF. CDR3 DNA: TGTGCCAGCAGCCCGGGGGGGAGCGAGGCCGGGGAGCTGTTTTTT.

CDR3 region: CASSRAGGPQETQYF. The CDR3, as DNA: TGTGCCAGCAGTCGAGCGGGGGGTCCCCAAGAGACCCAGTACTTC. The rearrangement uses TRBV6-2 or TRBV6-3 and TRBJ2-5, with 9 nucleotides matching TRBD2. Germline CDR1 reads MNHEY; CDR2 reads SVGEGT. J was trimmed by 1 base and V by 5 bases; bases with no gene match: 5. The CDR3 has 15 residues.

The chain employs TRBV29-1 and TRBJ2-7, with D possibly matching TRBD1 (6 bases). Germline-derived CDR1 and CDR2 are SQVTM and ANQGSEA. The CDR3 runs 11 residues. Trimming stripped 6 bases from V and 9 bases from J, with 15 bases between. The chain's CDR3 is CSVFDRSAQYF. The CDR3 nucleotides are TGCAGCGTATTCGACAGGTCGGCGCAGTACTTC.

J is TRBJ2-7 and V is TRBV7-9, with TRBD2 identical over 7 bases. J was trimmed by 6 bases and V by 2 bases; bases with no gene match: 13. Germline V lookup: CDR1 SEHNR, CDR2 FQNEAQ (reference sequence). This CDR3 contains 16 residues. The CDR3 DNA sequence: TGTGCCAGCAGCTTAATCCAGGGAGAGGGACTAAGCGAGCAGTACTTC. Amino acid sequence: CASSLIQGEGLSEQYF. The full variable domain, with the rest looked up from reference TRBV7-9 and TRBJ2-7, is DTGVSQNPRHKITKRGQNVTFRCDPISEHNRLYWYRQTLGQGPEFLTYFQNEAQLEKSRLLSDRFSAERPKGSFSTLEIQRTEQGDSAMYLCASSLIQGEGLSEQYFGPGTRLTVT.

The rearrangement joins TRBV29-1 to TRBJ2-7; D is ambiguous. V lost 5 bases, J lost 3 bases, and 8 bases lay in between. The germline CDR1 and CDR2 sequences are SQVTM and ANQGSEA. The CDR3 contains 11 residues. The DNA for the CDR3 is TGCAGCGTTAAGGTAAACTACGAGCAGTACTTC. This translates into CSVKVNYEQYF.

This clonotype has more than one count but fewer than ten. The chain carries TRBV13 and TRBJ1-2, with 8 nucleotides matching TRBD1. This CDR3 is built from 13 residues. From germline, CDR1 is PRHDT and CDR2 FYEKMQ (reference sequence). The V and J ends lost 3 bases and 4 bases, in that order; junction bases with no gene match: 1. The CDR3 sequence is CASSLDRAYGYTF. As DNA, the CDR3 is TGTGCCAGCAGCTTGGACAGGGCCTATGGCTACACCTTC.

The gene calls are TRBV20-1 and TRBJ1-6; 8 bases match TRBD1. Germline V CDR1 and CDR2: DFQATT, SNEGSKA (reference sequence). The CDR3 extends over 15 amino acids. Trimming at V came to 2 bases and at J to 5 bases, leaving 5 bases not matched to a gene. CDR3 nucleotide sequence: TGCAGTGCTAGACACGGACAGGGACATAATTCACCCCTCCACTTT. Translated, it gives CSARHGQGHNSPLHF.

This chain links TRBV12-3 or TRBV12-4 with TRBJ2-7; D gene unclear. V dropped 6 bases and J dropped 4 bases, with 22 bases sitting between them. The CDR3 covers 16 residues. The CDR3 protein is CASSPPSSRSKYEQYF. The CDR3, as DNA: TGTGCCAGCAGCCCCCCTTCGTCCCGATCGAAGTACGAGCAGTACTTC.

The genes are TRBV7-6 and TRBJ1-5; no clear D gene. V shed 1 base and J shed 6 bases, with 10 bases lying between them. Germline V CDR1 and CDR2: SGHVS, FNYEAQ. This CDR3 has 14 residues. CDR3 residues: CASSLGRIGQPQHF. CDR3 nucleotides: TGTGCCAGCAGCTTAGGAAGAATTGGTCAGCCCCAGCATTTT. Filled out from reference TRBV7-6 and TRBJ1-5, the complete variable domain reads GAGVSQSPRYKVTKRGQDVALRCDPISGHVSLYWYRQALGQGPEFLTYFNYEAQQDKSGLPNDRFSAERPEGSISTLTIQRTEQRDSAMYRCASSLGRIGQPQHFGDGTRLSIL.

This rearrangement joins TRBV25-1 to TRBJ1-1, with D possibly TRBD1 on 5 matching bases. V shed 2 bases and J shed 8 bases, with 15 bases lying between them. Germline V gives CDR1 MGHDK, CDR2 SYGVNS. The CDR3 has 14 amino acids. CDR3 sequence: CASSEVDRTPEAFF. The CDR3 DNA is TGTGCCAGCAGTGAAGTCGACAGAACGCCCGAAGCTTTCTTT.

The rearrangement joins TRBV20-1 to TRBJ2-3, with 8 nucleotides matching TRBD1. Germline V gene lookup returns CDR1 DFQATT and CDR2 SNEGSKA (reference sequence). The CDR3 consists of 11 residues. Trimming cost V 6 bases and J 6 bases; bases outside gene matches: 2. Here the CDR3 reads CSAHRGDTQYF. DNA for the CDR3: TGCAGTGCGCACAGGGGGGATACGCAGTATTTT.

This clonotype was counted once. This chain connects TRBV9 to TRBJ2-4, with TRBD2 matching over 7 bases. Trimming took 3 bases from V and 6 from J; bases not matched to a gene: 9. CDR1 is SGDLS, CDR2 YYNGEE, per germline. The CDR3 is 15 residues long. CDR3 sequence: CASSANPREGNIQYF. Written as DNA, the CDR3 is TGTGCCAGCAGCGCAAATCCCAGGGAGGGAAACATTCAGTACTTC.

The J gene is TRBJ1-1, the V gene TRBV20-1; D remains ambiguous. The germline V gene encodes CDR1 DFQATT and CDR2 SNEGSKA (reference sequence). The CDR3 length is 11 residues. Between the trimmed V and J ends, which lost 6 bases and 4 bases, there was a span of 9 bases. CDR3 protein: CSAQRSTEAFF. Written as DNA, the CDR3 is TGCAGTGCACAAAGGTCCACTGAAGCTTTCTTT.

This clonotype was picked up one time. In DNA, the CDR3 is TGTGCCATCACGGGTGGGCGGAACACCGGGGAGCTGTTTTTT. Translation gives CAITGGRNTGELFF. This chain joins TRBV10-3 and TRBJ2-2, with unresolved D. The CDR3 is made up of 14 amino acids. The V gene's germline CDR1 is ENHRY and CDR2 SYGVKD. Trimming pared 7 bases from V and 1 base from J, leaving 10 bases between.

The gene calls are TRBV10-2 and TRBJ2-7; 9 bases align to TRBD1. V was pared by 7 bases and J by 7 bases, with 8 bases of the junction left unmatched. Looked up from germline, CDR1 is WSHSY and CDR2 is SAAADI. The CDR3 runs 13 residues. CDR3 sequence: CASTPGTGREQYF. The CDR3 nucleotides are TGCGCCAGCACTCCCGGGACAGGGAGGGAGCAGTACTTC.

The chain couples TRBV7-9 to TRBJ2-3; tentative D call: TRBD2 (6 bases). The CDR3 consists of 16 residues. CDR1 and CDR2 from the germline V gene are SEHNR and FQNEAQ (reference sequence). Trimming took off 6 bases at V and 0 bases at J, with 16 bases between the two ends. As DNA, the CDR3 is TGTGCCAGCAGTTCCATTCTCCGGGGGAGCACAGATACGCAGTATTTT. Translated, it gives CASSSILRGSTDTQYF.

J is TRBJ2-3 and V is TRBV5-1; possibly TRBD1 for D (6 bases). The CDR3 has 16 residues. The V gene lost 0 bases and the J gene lost 1 base, with 12 bases spanning the gap. Germline assignment: CDR1 SGHRS and CDR2 YFSETQ. CDR3 bases: TGCGCCAGCAGCTTGGATCGCGACAGGCGCACAGATACGCAGTATTTT. Its protein is CASSLDRDRRTDTQYF.

This rearrangement joins TRBV20-1 to TRBJ2-5, with 13 bases aligning to TRBD2. This CDR3 region has 16 residues. The germline V gene has CDR1 DFQATT and CDR2 SNEGSKA (reference sequence). With 0 bases clipped from V and 10 bases from J, the junction kept 11 bases outside the gene matches. The CDR3 region is CSARDLRTSGGWDQYF. CDR3 nucleotides: TGCAGTGCTAGAGATCTGAGGACTAGCGGGGGCTGGGACCAGTACTTC.